This T cell receptor (beta chain) comes out of a study of CD8 T cells in Susac syndrome. The length of the CDR3 is 16 residues. Trimming took 0 bases from V and 0 from J, leaving 11 bases between them. Looked up from germline, CDR1 is SGDLS and CDR2 is YYNGEE. Broader study findings: By the study's own acknowledgment, its TCR sequencing and HLA analysis included relatively few individuals.

With random hexamers, roughly 0.5 to 1 ug RNA was reverse transcribed. TCRdb fed the immunoSEQ multiplex PCR reads into MiXCR, producing one record per CDR3 protein. This table has some 300,000 distinct CDR3 sequences, approximately 89% appearing once. Worth noting for this clonotype: The antigen remains undetermined.

Sequencing was carried out using CD8+ T cells from PBMCs. The sequence was collected from a human donor with multiple sclerosis. This chain links TRBV9 with TRBJ2-3; D is perhaps TRBD2 (5 bases). As DNA, the CDR3 is TGTGCCAGCAGCGTAGCTACCGGGGAAAGCACAGATACGCAGTATTTT. This encodes CASSVATGESTDTQYF.